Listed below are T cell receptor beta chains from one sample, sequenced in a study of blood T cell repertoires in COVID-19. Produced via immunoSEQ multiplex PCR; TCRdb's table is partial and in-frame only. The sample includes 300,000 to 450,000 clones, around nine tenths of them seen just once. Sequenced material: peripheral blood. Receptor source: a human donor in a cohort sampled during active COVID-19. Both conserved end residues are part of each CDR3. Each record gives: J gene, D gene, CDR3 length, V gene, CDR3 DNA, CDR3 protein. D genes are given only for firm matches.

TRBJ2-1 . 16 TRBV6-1 TGTGCCAGCAGTGAAGGGCCGGGGGATCCCTACAATGAGCAGTTCTTC CASSEGPGDPYNEQFF
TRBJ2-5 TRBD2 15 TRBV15 TGTGCCACCAGCGATTCGTCAATGGGGGGGGAGACCCAGTACTTC CATSDSSMGGETQYF
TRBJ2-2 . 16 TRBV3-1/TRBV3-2 TGTGCCAGCAGCCAAGTGGGCGGGGGCCTGACCGGGGAGCTGTTTTTT CASSQVGGGLTGELFF
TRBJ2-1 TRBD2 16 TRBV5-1 TGCGCCAGCAGCCCTCTAGCGGGAGGAGCCTACAATGAGCAGTTCTTC CASSPLAGGAYNEQFF
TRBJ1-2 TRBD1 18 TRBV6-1 TGTGCCAGCAGTGAAAGAAGAGACAGGGGCTTATCCAGGGGCGGCTACACCTTC CASSERRDRGLSRGGYTF
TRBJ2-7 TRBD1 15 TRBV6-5 TGTGCCAGCAGCGACGACCCGGGACAGAACTTCGCGCAGTACTTC CASSDDPGQNFAQYF
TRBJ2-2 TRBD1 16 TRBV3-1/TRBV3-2 TGTGCCAGCAGCCAAGTACAGGGGGCGGTCACCGGGGAGCTGTTTTTT CASSQVQGAVTGELFF
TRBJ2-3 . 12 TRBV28 TGTGCCAGCACCCGGGGTAGGGATACGCAGTATTTT CASTRGRDTQYF
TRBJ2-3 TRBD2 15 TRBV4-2 TGTGCCAGCAGTCGGACTAGCGGGAATCAAGATACGCAGTATTTT CASSRTSGNQDTQYF
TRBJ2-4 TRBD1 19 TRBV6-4 TGTGCCAGCAGTGATGACAGGGAGAATCGCCTCCTAGCCAAAAACATTCAGTACTTC CASSDDRENRLLAKNIQYF